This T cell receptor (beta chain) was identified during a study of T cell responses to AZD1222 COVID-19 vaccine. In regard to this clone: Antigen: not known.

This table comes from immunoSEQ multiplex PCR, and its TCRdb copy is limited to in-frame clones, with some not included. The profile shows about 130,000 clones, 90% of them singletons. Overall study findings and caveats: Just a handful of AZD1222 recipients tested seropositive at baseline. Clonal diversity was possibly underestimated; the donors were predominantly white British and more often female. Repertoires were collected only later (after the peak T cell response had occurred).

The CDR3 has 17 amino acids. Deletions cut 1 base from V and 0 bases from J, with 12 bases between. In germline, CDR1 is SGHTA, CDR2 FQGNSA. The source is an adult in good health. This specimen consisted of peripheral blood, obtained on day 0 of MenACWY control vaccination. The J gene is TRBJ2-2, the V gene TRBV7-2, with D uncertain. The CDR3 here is CASSLGADWTNTGELFF. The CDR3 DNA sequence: TGTGCCAGCAGCTTAGGGGCAGACTGGACGAACACCGGGGAGCTGTTTTTT.